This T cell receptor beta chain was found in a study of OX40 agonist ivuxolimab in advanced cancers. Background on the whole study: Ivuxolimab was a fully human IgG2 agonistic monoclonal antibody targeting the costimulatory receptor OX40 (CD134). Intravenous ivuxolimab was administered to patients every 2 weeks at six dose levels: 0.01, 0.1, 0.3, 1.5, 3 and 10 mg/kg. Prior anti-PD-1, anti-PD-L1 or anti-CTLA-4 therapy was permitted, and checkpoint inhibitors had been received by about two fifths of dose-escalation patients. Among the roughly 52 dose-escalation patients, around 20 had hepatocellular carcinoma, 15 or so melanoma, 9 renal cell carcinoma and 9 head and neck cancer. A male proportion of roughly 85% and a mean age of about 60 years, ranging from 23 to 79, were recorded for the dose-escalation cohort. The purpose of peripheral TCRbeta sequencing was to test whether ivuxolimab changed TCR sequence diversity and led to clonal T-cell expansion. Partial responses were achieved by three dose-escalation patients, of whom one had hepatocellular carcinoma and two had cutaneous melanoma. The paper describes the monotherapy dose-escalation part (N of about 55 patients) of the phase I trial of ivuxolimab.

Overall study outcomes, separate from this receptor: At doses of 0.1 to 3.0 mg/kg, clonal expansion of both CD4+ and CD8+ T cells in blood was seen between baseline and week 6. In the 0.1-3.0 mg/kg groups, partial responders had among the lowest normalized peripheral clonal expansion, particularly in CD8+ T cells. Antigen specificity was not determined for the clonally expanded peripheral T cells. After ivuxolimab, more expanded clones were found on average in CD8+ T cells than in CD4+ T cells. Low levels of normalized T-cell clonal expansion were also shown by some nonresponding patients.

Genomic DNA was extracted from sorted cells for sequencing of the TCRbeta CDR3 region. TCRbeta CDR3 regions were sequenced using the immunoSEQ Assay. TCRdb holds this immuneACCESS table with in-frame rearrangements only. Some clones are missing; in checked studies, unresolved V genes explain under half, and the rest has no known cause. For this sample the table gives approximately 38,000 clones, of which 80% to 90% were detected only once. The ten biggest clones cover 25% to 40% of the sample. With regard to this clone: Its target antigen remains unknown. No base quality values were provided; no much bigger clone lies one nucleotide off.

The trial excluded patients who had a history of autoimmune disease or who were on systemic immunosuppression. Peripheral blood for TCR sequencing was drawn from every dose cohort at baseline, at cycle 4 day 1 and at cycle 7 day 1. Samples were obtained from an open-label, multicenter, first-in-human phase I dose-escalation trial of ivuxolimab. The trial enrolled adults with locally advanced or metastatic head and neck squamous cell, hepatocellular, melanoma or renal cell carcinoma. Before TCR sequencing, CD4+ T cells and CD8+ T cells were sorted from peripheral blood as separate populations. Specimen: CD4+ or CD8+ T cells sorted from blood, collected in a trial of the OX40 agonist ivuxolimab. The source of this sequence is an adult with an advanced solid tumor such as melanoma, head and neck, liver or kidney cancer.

This receptor has the CDR3 CASSQREGAKNIQYF. The DNA is as follows: TGTGCCAGCAGCCAAAGAGAAGGGGCCAAAAACATTCAGTACTTC. This sequence uses TRBV4-2 and TRBJ2-4; the D gene remains uncertain. The junction carries 9 bases between V and J, which are trimmed by 2 bases and 1 base respectively. The CDR3 sequence holds 15 residues, the cysteine and phenylalanine included. The read is trimmed to its CDR3 DNA, 45 bases read in frame from base 1. Taken from the germline V gene, the CDR1 and CDR2 loops are LGHNA and YNFKEQ.